A selection of T cell receptor beta chains follows, all from one sample in a study of CD8 T cells in ankylosing spondylitis. TCRdb ran MiXCR on the 5' RACE reads and lists one entry per CDR3 protein. The table lists a few hundred thousand distinct CDR3 sequences, 11% of them singletons. Specimen: blood, either unsorted or a sorted T cell fraction (not recorded which). These receptors came from a female donor with ankylosing spondylitis or in good health (not recorded which). CDR3s include the opening cysteine and the closing phenylalanine or tryptophan. The D gene is left open where the match is weak. Clone sizes are given selectively: once, few, many, or a class where the clone is expanded.

j_gene: TRBJ1-5; d_gene: NA; abundance: few; v_gene: TRBV5-1; CDR3aa: CASSKDGNSNQPQHF; CDR3nt: TGCGCCAGCAGCAAAGACGGAAATAGCAATCAGCCCCAGCATTTT
j_gene: TRBJ1-4; d_gene: TRBD1; abundance: NA; v_gene: TRBV5-1; CDR3aa: CASSMMEGAGEKLFF; CDR3nt: TGCGCCAGCAGCATGATGGAGGGGGCTGGGGAAAAACTGTTTTTT
j_gene: TRBJ2-5; d_gene: TRBD2; abundance: many; v_gene: TRBV7-9; CDR3aa: CASSFPLAGVRETQYF; CDR3nt: TGTGCCAGCAGCTTCCCACTAGCGGGAGTTCGGGAGACCCAGTACTTC
j_gene: TRBJ1-1; d_gene: NA; abundance: many; v_gene: TRBV5-1; CDR3aa: CASNLGTNTEAFF; CDR3nt: TGCGCCAGCAACCTTGGGACTAACACTGAAGCTTTCTTT
j_gene: TRBJ1-3; d_gene: NA; abundance: NA; v_gene: TRBV11-2; CDR3aa: CASSLAGTPGNTIYF; CDR3nt: TGTGCCAGCAGCTTAGCCGGTACCCCTGGAAACACCATATATTTT
j_gene: TRBJ2-1; d_gene: TRBD1; abundance: many; v_gene: TRBV7-2; CDR3aa: CASSLTGGGTYNEQFF; CDR3nt: TGTGCCAGCAGCCTAACAGGGGGCGGAACCTACAATGAGCAGTTCTTC
j_gene: TRBJ2-6; d_gene: NA; abundance: NA; v_gene: TRBV3-1; CDR3aa: CASSLRILTRSGANVLTF; CDR3nt: TGTGCCAGCAGCCTACGAATCCTGACTCGCTCTGGGGCCAACGTCCTGACTTTC
j_gene: TRBJ2-2; d_gene: TRBD1; abundance: few; v_gene: TRBV6-1; CDR3aa: CASSDWDRDTGELFF; CDR3nt: TGTGCCAGCAGTGATTGGGACAGAGACACCGGGGAGCTGTTTTTT
j_gene: TRBJ1-2; d_gene: TRBD1; abundance: many; v_gene: TRBV20-1; CDR3aa: CSINRGRWGYTF; CDR3nt: TGCAGTATTAACAGGGGGCGGTGGGGCTACACCTTC
j_gene: TRBJ1-2; d_gene: NA; abundance: many; v_gene: TRBV9; CDR3aa: CATQGRGGYTF; CDR3nt: TGTGCCACCCAGGGCCGGGGGGGCTACACCTTC
j_gene: TRBJ1-1; d_gene: TRBD1; abundance: many; v_gene: TRBV6-5; CDR3aa: CASSWDTGTGGVGAFF; CDR3nt: TGTGCCAGCAGTTGGGACACCGGGACAGGGGGTGTTGGAGCTTTCTTT
j_gene: TRBJ2-2; d_gene: TRBD1; abundance: many; v_gene: TRBV5-1; CDR3aa: CASSLYRQGRVTGELFF; CDR3nt: TGCGCCAGCAGCCTGTATCGACAGGGGCGAGTCACCGGGGAGCTGTTTTTT
j_gene: TRBJ1-1; d_gene: NA; abundance: many; v_gene: TRBV7-9; CDR3aa: CASSSWGLGAFF; CDR3nt: TGTGCCAGCAGCTCCTGGGGGTTGGGCGCTTTCTTT
j_gene: TRBJ2-3; d_gene: TRBD2; abundance: NA; v_gene: TRBV11-3; CDR3aa: CASSFHGGDRTQYF; CDR3nt: TGTGCCAGCAGCTTCCACGGGGGGGATCGTACGCAGTATTTT
j_gene: TRBJ1-5; d_gene: NA; abundance: NA; v_gene: TRBV11-1; CDR3aa: CASSLSPLDPGGNQPQHF; CDR3nt: TGTGCCAGCAGTCTTAGCCCACTAGACCCCGGGGGCAATCAGCCCCAGCATTTT
j_gene: TRBJ1-5; d_gene: TRBD1; abundance: once; v_gene: TRBV5-1; CDR3aa: CASSPQGDSNQRQHF; CDR3nt: TGCGCCAGCAGCCCCCAGGGGGATAGCAATCAGCGCCAGCATTTT
j_gene: TRBJ2-7; d_gene: TRBD1; abundance: many; v_gene: TRBV5-1; CDR3aa: CASSLNQGAGEQYF; CDR3nt: TGCGCCAGCAGCTTGAATCAGGGGGCCGGCGAGCAGTACTTC
j_gene: TRBJ2-1; d_gene: NA; abundance: many; v_gene: TRBV10-2; CDR3aa: CASARTITSDEQFF; CDR3nt: TGCGCCAGCGCGAGGACTATTACTTCCGATGAGCAGTTCTTC
j_gene: TRBJ2-1; d_gene: TRBD2; abundance: NA; v_gene: TRBV20-1; CDR3aa: CRGTSGTGEQFF; CDR3nt: TGCAGGGGTACTAGCGGGACGGGTGAGCAGTTCTTC
j_gene: TRBJ1-2; d_gene: NA; abundance: many; v_gene: TRBV7-8; CDR3aa: CASSLAGDYGYTF; CDR3nt: TGTGCCAGCAGCTTAGCGGGGGACTATGGCTACACCTTC
j_gene: TRBJ2-7; d_gene: TRBD2; abundance: many; v_gene: TRBV20-1; CDR3aa: CSAYRGSSSYEQYF; CDR3nt: TGCAGTGCTTACCGCGGGAGTAGCTCCTACGAGCAGTACTTC
j_gene: TRBJ2-1; d_gene: NA; abundance: many; v_gene: TRBV10-3; CDR3aa: CAISESGGPGLNEQFF; CDR3nt: TGTGCCATCAGTGAGTCTGGGGGCCCGGGGCTAAATGAGCAGTTCTTC
j_gene: TRBJ1-1; d_gene: NA; abundance: many; v_gene: TRBV7-2; CDR3aa: CASTPRGGNTEAFF; CDR3nt: TGTGCCAGCACCCCGCGGGGAGGGAACACTGAAGCTTTCTTT
j_gene: TRBJ1-1; d_gene: NA; abundance: many; v_gene: TRBV6-2/TRBV6-3; CDR3aa: CASSFSRVNTEAFF; CDR3nt: TGTGCCAGCAGTTTCTCCAGGGTGAACACTGAAGCTTTCTTT
j_gene: TRBJ2-1; d_gene: TRBD1; abundance: many; v_gene: TRBV24-1; CDR3aa: CATSDTDRGPYNEQFF; CDR3nt: TGTGCCACCAGTGACACGGACAGGGGCCCCTACAATGAGCAGTTCTTC
j_gene: TRBJ2-3; d_gene: NA; abundance: many; v_gene: TRBV11-2; CDR3aa: CASSLEGGQGTDTQYF; CDR3nt: TGTGCCAGCAGCTTAGAGGGGGGTCAGGGCACAGATACGCAGTATTTT
j_gene: TRBJ1-2; d_gene: TRBD1; abundance: many; v_gene: TRBV20-1; CDR3aa: CSASRQGAGGYTF; CDR3nt: TGCAGTGCTAGTCGTCAGGGGGCGGGTGGCTACACCTTC
j_gene: TRBJ2-7; d_gene: NA; abundance: many; v_gene: TRBV7-2; CDR3aa: CASRGAGATYEQYF; CDR3nt: TGTGCCAGCAGGGGGGCAGGGGCAACCTACGAGCAGTACTTC
j_gene: TRBJ2-1; d_gene: NA; abundance: many; v_gene: TRBV5-1; CDR3aa: CASSSRRDNEQFF; CDR3nt: TGCGCCAGCAGCTCTCGTAGGGACAATGAGCAGTTCTTC
j_gene: TRBJ1-4; d_gene: TRBD1; abundance: NA; v_gene: TRBV20-1; CDR3aa: CSAPGQSNEKLFF; CDR3nt: TGCAGTGCCCCGGGACAGAGCAATGAAAAACTGTTTTTT
j_gene: TRBJ2-1; d_gene: TRBD2; abundance: few; v_gene: TRBV11-2; CDR3aa: CASSLGTSMGIYNEQFF; CDR3nt: TGTGCCAGCAGCTTGGGGACTAGCATGGGAATTTACAATGAGCAGTTCTTC
j_gene: TRBJ1-1; d_gene: NA; abundance: many; v_gene: TRBV12-3/TRBV12-4; CDR3aa: CASGRWGGEAFF; CDR3nt: TGTGCCAGCGGTCGGTGGGGTGGTGAAGCTTTCTTT
j_gene: TRBJ2-1; d_gene: NA; abundance: many; v_gene: TRBV29-1; CDR3aa: CSVDLNTGPEKGNEQFF; CDR3nt: TGCAGCGTTGACCTAAACACCGGGCCTGAGAAGGGCAATGAGCAGTTCTTC
j_gene: TRBJ1-1; d_gene: TRBD1; abundance: many; v_gene: TRBV20-1; CDR3aa: CSASTGGTEAFF; CDR3nt: TGCAGTGCTAGTACAGGGGGCACTGAAGCTTTCTTT
j_gene: TRBJ2-3; d_gene: NA; abundance: few; v_gene: TRBV7-2; CDR3aa: CASRPTPRVQYF; CDR3nt: TGTGCCAGCAGGCCGACCCCCCGAGTGCAGTATTTT
j_gene: TRBJ1-2; d_gene: NA; abundance: NA; v_gene: TRBV29-1; CDR3aa: CSCMGTNYGYPF; CDR3nt: TGCAGTTGTATGGGAACTAACTACGGCTACCCCTTC
j_gene: TRBJ2-1; d_gene: NA; abundance: many; v_gene: TRBV5-5; CDR3aa: CASSLLDSYSYNEQFF; CDR3nt: TGTGCCAGCAGCTTGCTGGATAGCTACTCCTACAATGAGCAGTTCTTC
j_gene: TRBJ2-2; d_gene: TRBD1; abundance: many; v_gene: TRBV10-2; CDR3aa: CASKLDRVTGELFF; CDR3nt: TGCGCCAGCAAACTGGACAGGGTCACCGGGGAGCTGTTTTTT
j_gene: TRBJ2-1; d_gene: NA; abundance: many; v_gene: TRBV20-1; CDR3aa: CSARVGIKGSEQFF; CDR3nt: TGCAGTGCTAGAGTGGGGATAAAGGGCAGTGAGCAGTTCTTC
j_gene: TRBJ2-1; d_gene: TRBD2; abundance: many; v_gene: TRBV20-1; CDR3aa: CSFRDPGTRGGEQFF; CDR3nt: TGCAGTTTCAGGGATCCCGGGACTAGGGGAGGTGAGCAGTTCTTC
j_gene: TRBJ1-3; d_gene: NA; abundance: many; v_gene: TRBV12-3/TRBV12-4; CDR3aa: CASSETGSSGNTIYF; CDR3nt: TGTGCCAGCAGTGAGACAGGATCCTCTGGAAACACCATATATTTT
j_gene: TRBJ1-1; d_gene: NA; abundance: many; v_gene: TRBV29-1; CDR3aa: CSVEDLRGTEAFF; CDR3nt: TGCAGCGTTGAAGATCTAAGGGGAACTGAAGCTTTCTTT
j_gene: TRBJ2-2; d_gene: NA; abundance: many; v_gene: TRBV7-8; CDR3aa: CASSGTGPQRTGELFF; CDR3nt: TGTGCCAGCAGCGGAACAGGCCCGCAGCGGACCGGGGAGCTGTTTTTT
j_gene: TRBJ1-1; d_gene: TRBD1; abundance: few; v_gene: TRBV5-1; CDR3aa: CASSWTRTGVDTEAFF; CDR3nt: TGCGCCAGCAGCTGGACACGGACAGGGGTGGACACTGAAGCTTTCTTT
j_gene: TRBJ2-5; d_gene: TRBD1; abundance: many; v_gene: TRBV5-1; CDR3aa: CASSDGQGDQETQYF; CDR3nt: TGCGCCAGCAGCGACGGACAGGGCGACCAAGAGACCCAGTACTTC
j_gene: TRBJ2-2; d_gene: NA; abundance: NA; v_gene: TRBV19; CDR3aa: CASSISSGATGELFF; CDR3nt: TGTGCCAGTAGTATCTCTTCGGGGGCAACCGGGGAGCTGTTTTTT
j_gene: TRBJ2-1; d_gene: TRBD2; abundance: many; v_gene: TRBV28; CDR3aa: CASSLGHRSAGAKDEQFF; CDR3nt: TGTGCCAGCAGTTTAGGGCACCGTTCAGCGGGGGCCAAGGATGAGCAGTTCTTC
j_gene: TRBJ1-3; d_gene: TRBD1; abundance: NA; v_gene: TRBV20-1; CDR3aa: CSARQGAVNTIYF; CDR3nt: TGCAGTGCTAGACAGGGGGCAGTGAACACCATATATTTT
j_gene: TRBJ2-7; d_gene: NA; abundance: many; v_gene: TRBV5-6; CDR3aa: CASSLLVVGSEQYF; CDR3nt: TGTGCCAGCAGCTTGTTGGTGGTAGGGAGCGAGCAGTACTTC
j_gene: TRBJ2-7; d_gene: NA; abundance: NA; v_gene: TRBV20-1; CDR3aa: CSARRPGDYEQYF; CDR3nt: TGCAGTGCTAGAAGGCCGGGGGACTACGAGCAGTACTTC
j_gene: TRBJ2-2; d_gene: NA; abundance: few; v_gene: TRBV29-1; CDR3aa: CSVQRENTGELFF; CDR3nt: TGCAGCGTTCAAAGGGAAAACACCGGGGAGCTGTTTTTT
j_gene: TRBJ2-7; d_gene: TRBD2; abundance: few; v_gene: TRBV7-2; CDR3aa: CASSQAGITYEQYF; CDR3nt: TGTGCCAGCAGCCAAGCGGGAATAACCTACGAGCAGTACTTC
j_gene: TRBJ2-2; d_gene: NA; abundance: many; v_gene: TRBV5-1; CDR3aa: CASSFRTANTGELFF; CDR3nt: TGCGCCAGCAGCTTCCGGACAGCTAACACCGGGGAGCTGTTTTTT
j_gene: TRBJ2-7; d_gene: TRBD1; abundance: few; v_gene: TRBV7-2; CDR3aa: CASSLRTGVGSYEQYF; CDR3nt: TGTGCCAGCAGCCTTCGGACAGGGGTTGGCTCCTACGAGCAGTACTTC
j_gene: TRBJ2-2; d_gene: NA; abundance: many; v_gene: TRBV12-3/TRBV12-4; CDR3aa: CASRWMYTGELFF; CDR3nt: TGTGCCAGCAGGTGGATGTACACCGGGGAGCTGTTTTTT
j_gene: TRBJ2-1; d_gene: TRBD2; abundance: many; v_gene: TRBV4-2; CDR3aa: CASSGLADPYNEQFF; CDR3nt: TGTGCCAGCAGTGGACTAGCAGACCCCTACAATGAGCAGTTCTTC
j_gene: TRBJ2-7; d_gene: NA; abundance: many; v_gene: TRBV20-1; CDR3aa: CSAGQGVSSYEQYF; CDR3nt: TGCAGTGCTGGGCAAGGGGTCAGCTCCTACGAGCAGTACTTC
j_gene: TRBJ2-7; d_gene: NA; abundance: many; v_gene: TRBV19; CDR3aa: CASSIEGVGYEQYF; CDR3nt: TGTGCCAGTAGTATAGAAGGGGTGGGCTACGAGCAGTACTTC
j_gene: TRBJ2-1; d_gene: TRBD1; abundance: many; v_gene: TRBV29-1; CDR3aa: CSVADRGASHEQFF; CDR3nt: TGCAGCGTAGCTGACAGGGGGGCCTCCCATGAGCAGTTCTTC